Listed here is a single T cell receptor beta chain. Its antigen is not identified. The data belong to a study of OX40 agonist ivuxolimab in advanced cancers. Trimming pared 4 bases from V and 0 bases from J, leaving 10 bases between. The CDR3 loop spans 14 amino acids. Germline assignment: CDR1 SEHNR and CDR2 FQNEAQ (reference sequence). TCRdb's table, derived via immunoSEQ multiplex PCR, lists solely in-frame clones and lacks some. The sample records over 150,000 clones, approximately 94% being singletons. Study-level points and caveats: Low levels of normalized T-cell clonal expansion also appeared in some nonresponders.

Here the sequenced sample was CD4+ or CD8+ T cells sorted from blood, taken in a trial of the OX40 agonist ivuxolimab. The clonotype originates from an adult with an advanced solid tumor such as melanoma, head and neck, liver or kidney cancer. V is TRBV7-9 and J is TRBJ2-7; D might be TRBD2 (6 bases). CDR3 protein: CASSSRGSSYEQYF. CDR3 DNA sequence: TGTGCCAGCAGCTCCCGGGGGAGCTCCTACGAGCAGTACTTC.